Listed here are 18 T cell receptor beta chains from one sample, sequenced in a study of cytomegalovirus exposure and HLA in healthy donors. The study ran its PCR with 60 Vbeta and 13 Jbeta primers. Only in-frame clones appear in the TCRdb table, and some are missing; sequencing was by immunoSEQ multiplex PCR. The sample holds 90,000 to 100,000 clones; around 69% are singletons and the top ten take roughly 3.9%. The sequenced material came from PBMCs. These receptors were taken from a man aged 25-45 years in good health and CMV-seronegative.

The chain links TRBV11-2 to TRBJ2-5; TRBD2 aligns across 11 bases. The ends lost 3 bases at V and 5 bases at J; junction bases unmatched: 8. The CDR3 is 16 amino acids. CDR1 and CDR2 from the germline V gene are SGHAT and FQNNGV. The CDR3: CASSFTTSGGGETQYF. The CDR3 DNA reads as TGTGCCAGCAGCTTTACCACTAGCGGGGGCGGGGAGACCCAGTACTTC.

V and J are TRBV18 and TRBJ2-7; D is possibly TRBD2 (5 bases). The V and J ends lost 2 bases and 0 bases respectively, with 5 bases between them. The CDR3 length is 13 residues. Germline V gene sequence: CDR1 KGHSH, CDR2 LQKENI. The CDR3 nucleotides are TGTGCCAGCTCACCAACTAGCTCCTACGAGCAGTACTTC. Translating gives CASSPTSSYEQYF.

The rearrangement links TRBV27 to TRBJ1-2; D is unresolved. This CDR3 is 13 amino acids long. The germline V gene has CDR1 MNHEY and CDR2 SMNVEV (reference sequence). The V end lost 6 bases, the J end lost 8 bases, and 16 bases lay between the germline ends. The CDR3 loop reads CASRHREPGGYTF. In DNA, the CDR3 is TGTGCCAGCAGGCACCGGGAGCCCGGAGGCTACACCTTC.

The CDR3 region has the DNA TGTGCCAGCGGCGCGACAGGAGGAGCAGATACGCAGTATTTT. Encoded protein: CASGATGGADTQYF. This rearrangement joins TRBV7-2 to TRBJ2-3, with a tentative D call TRBD1 (6 bases). There are 14 residues in the CDR3. The germline CDR1 and CDR2 sequences are SGHTA and FQGNSA. Trimming cost V 8 bases and J 4 bases, with 16 bases left between them.

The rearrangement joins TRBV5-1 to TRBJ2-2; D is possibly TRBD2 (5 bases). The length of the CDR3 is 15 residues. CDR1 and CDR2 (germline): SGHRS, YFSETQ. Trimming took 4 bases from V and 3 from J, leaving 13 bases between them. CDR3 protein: CASSPGPGYTGELFF. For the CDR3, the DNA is TGCGCCAGCAGCCCGGGTCCGGGGTACACCGGGGAGCTGTTTTTT.

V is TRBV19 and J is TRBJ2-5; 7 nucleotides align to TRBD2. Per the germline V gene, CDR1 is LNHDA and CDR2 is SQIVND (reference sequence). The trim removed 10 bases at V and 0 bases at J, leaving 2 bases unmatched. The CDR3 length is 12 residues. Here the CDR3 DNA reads TGTGCCATCGGGACTAACCAAGAGACCCAGTACTTC. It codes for CAIGTNQETQYF.

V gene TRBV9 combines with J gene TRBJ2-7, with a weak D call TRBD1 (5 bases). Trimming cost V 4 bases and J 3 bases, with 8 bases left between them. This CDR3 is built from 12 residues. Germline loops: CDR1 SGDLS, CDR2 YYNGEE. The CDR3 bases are TGTGCCAGCAGCTCAGACAGCTACGAGCAGTACTTC. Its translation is CASSSDSYEQYF.

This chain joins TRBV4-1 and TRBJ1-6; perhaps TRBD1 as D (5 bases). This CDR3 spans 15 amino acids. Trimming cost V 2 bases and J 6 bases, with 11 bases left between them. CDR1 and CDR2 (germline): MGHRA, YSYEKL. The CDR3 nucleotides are TGCGCCAGCAGCCAAAAGGGGCAATTTAATTCACCCCTCCACTTT. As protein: CASSQKGQFNSPLHF.

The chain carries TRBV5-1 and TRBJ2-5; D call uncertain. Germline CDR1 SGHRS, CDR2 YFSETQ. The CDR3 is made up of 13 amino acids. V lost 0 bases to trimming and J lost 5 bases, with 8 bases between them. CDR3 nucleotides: TGCGCCAGCAGCTTGGCCGTTTTTGAGACCCAGTACTTC. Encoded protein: CASSLAVFETQYF.

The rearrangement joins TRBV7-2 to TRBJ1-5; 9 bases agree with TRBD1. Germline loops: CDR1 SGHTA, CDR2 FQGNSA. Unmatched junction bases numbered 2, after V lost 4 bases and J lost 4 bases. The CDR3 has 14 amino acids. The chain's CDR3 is CASSWDRANQPQHF. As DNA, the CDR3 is TGTGCCAGCAGCTGGGACAGGGCAAATCAGCCCCAGCATTTT.

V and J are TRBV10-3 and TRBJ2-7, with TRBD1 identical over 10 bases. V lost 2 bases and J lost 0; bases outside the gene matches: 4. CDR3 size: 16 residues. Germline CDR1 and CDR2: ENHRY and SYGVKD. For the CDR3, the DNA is TGTGCCATCAGTGAGGGGACAGGGGCGATCTCCTACGAGCAGTACTTC. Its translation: CAISEGTGAISYEQYF.

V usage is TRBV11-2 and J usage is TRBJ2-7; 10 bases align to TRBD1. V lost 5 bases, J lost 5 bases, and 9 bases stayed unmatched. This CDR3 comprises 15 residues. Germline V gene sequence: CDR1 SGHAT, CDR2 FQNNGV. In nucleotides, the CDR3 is TGTGCCAGCAGCGCAAAAGAGACAGGGGGCCACGAGCAGTACTTC. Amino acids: CASSAKETGGHEQYF.

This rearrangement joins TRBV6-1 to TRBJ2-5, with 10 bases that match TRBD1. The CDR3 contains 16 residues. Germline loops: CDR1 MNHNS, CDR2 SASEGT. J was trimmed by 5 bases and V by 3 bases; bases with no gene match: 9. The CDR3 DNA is TGTGCCAGCAGTGAGCCACCGGGACAGGGGCAGGAGACCCAGTACTTC. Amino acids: CASSEPPGQGQETQYF.

Here the CDR3 DNA reads TGTGCCAGCAGTTATGTGGGCGCTGGGGCCAACGTCCTGACTTTC. This translates into CASSYVGAGANVLTF. The chain couples TRBV6-5 to TRBJ2-6; D unresolved. The CDR3 consists of 15 residues. Deletions cut 3 bases from V and 2 bases from J, with 8 bases between. CDR1 and CDR2 from the germline V gene are MNHEY and SVGAGI.

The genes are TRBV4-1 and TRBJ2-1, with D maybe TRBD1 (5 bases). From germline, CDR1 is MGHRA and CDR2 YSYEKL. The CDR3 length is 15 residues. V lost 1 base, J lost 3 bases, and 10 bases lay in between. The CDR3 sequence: CASSQAGLSYNEQFF. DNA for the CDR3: TGCGCCAGCAGCCAAGCAGGGCTGAGCTACAATGAGCAGTTCTTC.

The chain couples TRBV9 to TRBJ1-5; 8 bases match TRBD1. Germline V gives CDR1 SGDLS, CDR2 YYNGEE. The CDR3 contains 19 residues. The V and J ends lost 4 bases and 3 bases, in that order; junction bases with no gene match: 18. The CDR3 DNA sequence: TGTGCCAGCAGCCCTGGACAGGGAAGGTTTCTAACGGACAATCAGCCCCAGCATTTT. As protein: CASSPGQGRFLTDNQPQHF.

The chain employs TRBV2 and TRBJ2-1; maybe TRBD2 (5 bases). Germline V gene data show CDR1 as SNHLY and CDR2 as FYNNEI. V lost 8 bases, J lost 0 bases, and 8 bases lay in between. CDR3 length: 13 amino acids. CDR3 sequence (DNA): TGTGCCAGCGGAGGTGGCTCCTACAATGAGCAGTTCTTC. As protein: CASGGGSYNEQFF.

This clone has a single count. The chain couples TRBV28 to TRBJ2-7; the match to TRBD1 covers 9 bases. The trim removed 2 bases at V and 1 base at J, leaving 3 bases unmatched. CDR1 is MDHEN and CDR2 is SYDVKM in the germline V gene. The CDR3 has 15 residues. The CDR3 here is CASSLRGTGSYEQYF. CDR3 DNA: TGTGCCAGCAGTTTACGGGGGACAGGGTCCTACGAGCAGTACTTC.